These 18 T cell receptor beta chains came from one sample sequenced in a study of cytomegalovirus exposure and HLA in healthy donors. PCR involved 60 Vbeta and 13 Jbeta primers. The table came from immunoSEQ multiplex PCR; TCRdb's copy has only in-frame clones and leaves some out. The repertoire has a few hundred thousand clones, over 90% of them found once; the top ten carry approximately 1.5%. Sequenced: PBMCs. These receptors came from a girl aged 2 to 9 in good health and CMV-seronegative.

This chain links TRBV6-1 with TRBJ1-1; the D gene is possibly TRBD1 (5 bases). The length of the CDR3 is 16 residues. CDR1 MNHNS and CDR2 SASEGT come from the germline V gene. V dropped 4 bases and J dropped 0 bases, with 15 bases sitting between them. CDR3 in amino acids: CASSAKTLRVNTEAFF. CDR3 in DNA: TGTGCCAGCAGTGCGAAAACTCTCAGGGTGAACACTGAAGCTTTCTTT.

The chain combines TRBV27 with TRBJ1-6; 7 nucleotides agree with TRBD1. The V gene's germline CDR1 is MNHEY and CDR2 SMNVEV (reference sequence). Germline trimming cut 7 bases from V and 6 bases from J; bases unmatched to any gene: 9. This CDR3 comprises 15 residues. CDR3 amino acids: CASMNSGQPNSPLHF. CDR3 in DNA: TGTGCCAGCATGAACTCGGGACAGCCTAATTCACCCCTCCACTTT.

This clone showed up just a few times. The CDR3 DNA reads as TGTGCCACTGGCCGGACAGTCAAAGAGACCCAGTACTTC. Translating it yields CATGRTVKETQYF. This chain joins TRBV6-5 and TRBJ2-5; D perhaps matches TRBD1 (6 bases). The CDR3 spans 13 residues. V was shortened by 10 bases and J by 3 bases, with 15 bases between the two germline ends. The germline CDR1 and CDR2 sequences are MNHEY and SVGAGI.

The genes are TRBV27 and TRBJ1-5, with a tentative D call TRBD1 (5 bases). This CDR3 has 14 amino acids. V was trimmed by 6 bases and J by 1 base, leaving 10 bases between them. CDR1 is MNHEY, CDR2 SMNVEV, per germline (reference sequence). The CDR3, as DNA: TGTGCCAGCAGCCCGGGACTCAGCAATCAGCCCCAGCATTTT. As protein: CASSPGLSNQPQHF.

The rearrangement uses TRBV7-7 and TRBJ2-7; no clear D gene. The germline gives CDR1 SSHAT, CDR2 FNYEAQ (reference sequence). This CDR3 is 13 amino acids long. V was shortened by 3 bases and J by 2 bases, with 8 bases between the two germline ends. DNA for the CDR3: TGTGCCAGCAGCTTGTCGCCTACCTACGAGCAGTACTTC. Translating gives CASSLSPTYEQYF.

The chain employs TRBV19 and TRBJ2-1; 8 bases fit TRBD2. CDR3 length equals 15 residues. Germline V gene data show CDR1 as LNHDA and CDR2 as SQIVND (reference sequence). J gave up 0 bases and V 7 bases, and 5 bases lay outside the gene matches. CDR3 DNA sequence: TGTGCCAGTAAAACTAGCGGAGGCTCCTACAATGAGCAGTTCTTC. This translates into CASKTSGGSYNEQFF.

The chain has TRBV7-9 and TRBJ1-3; D is ambiguous. The CDR3 contains 16 residues. Germline CDR1 reads SEHNR; CDR2 reads FQNEAQ (reference sequence). V lost 0 bases and J lost 0, with 9 bases in between. The CDR3 spells CASSLATGFSGNTIYF. In DNA form, the CDR3 reads TGTGCCAGCAGCTTAGCGACGGGTTTCTCTGGAAACACCATATATTTT.

V and J are TRBV15 and TRBJ1-5; D ambiguous. The CDR3 totals 13 residues. Between the trimmed V and J ends, which lost 6 bases and 0 bases, there was a span of 6 bases. Germline loops: CDR1 LNHNV, CDR2 YYDKDF (reference sequence). The CDR3 sequence is CATRENSNQPQHF. CDR3 DNA sequence: TGTGCCACCAGGGAGAATAGCAATCAGCCCCAGCATTTT.

This chain joins TRBV11-2 and TRBJ2-7; the D is unclear. This CDR3 comprises 15 residues. Germline CDR1 and CDR2: SGHAT and FQNNGV. Trimming removed 1 base from V and 2 bases from J, with 12 bases in between. The CDR3: CASSLGRSKTYEQYF. For the CDR3, the DNA is TGTGCCAGCAGCTTAGGCCGTAGCAAAACCTACGAGCAGTACTTC.

V is TRBV2 and J is TRBJ2-2, with D maybe TRBD2 (6 bases). CDR3 size: 16 residues. Trimming cost V 2 bases and J 7 bases, with 17 bases left between them. The germline CDR1 and CDR2 sequences are SNHLY and FYNNEI. The CDR3 reads CASSEQGAGQGGELFF. In DNA, the CDR3 is TGTGCCAGCAGTGAACAGGGTGCGGGGCAAGGCGGGGAGCTGTTTTTT.

V and J are TRBV5-1 and TRBJ2-2; TRBD2 matches 12 bases. Unmatched junction bases numbered 5, after V lost 2 bases and J lost 6 bases. Germline values: CDR1 SGHRS, CDR2 YFSETQ. The CDR3 spans 16 residues. The CDR3 sequence: CASSFGLAGGAGELFF. The CDR3 nucleotides are TGCGCCAGCAGCTTTGGCCTAGCGGGAGGGGCCGGGGAGCTGTTTTTT.

The V and J genes are TRBV21-1 and TRBJ1-2; TRBD1 was called by the table and not checked on the DNA. TRBV21-1 has pseudogene status. The CDR3 spans 14 residues. The CDR3 nucleotides are TGTGCCAGCTCCAACGGACAGGGAGGCTATGGCTACACCTTC. Residues: CASSNGQGGYGYTF.

V usage is TRBV29-1 and J usage is TRBJ1-2, with D possibly being TRBD1 (5 bases). The CDR3 runs 13 residues. CDR1 and CDR2 (germline): SQVTM, ANQGSEA. The ends were cut back, 3 bases at V and 8 bases at J, with 16 bases in the middle. The CDR3 loop is CSVDGGTAFGYTF. CDR3 nucleotides: TGCAGCGTTGACGGCGGGACCGCTTTCGGCTACACCTTC.

This chain links TRBV2 with TRBJ2-3, with 10 bases aligning to TRBD2. The germline gives CDR1 SNHLY, CDR2 FYNNEI. V dropped 4 bases and J dropped 0; count of bases not matched to a gene: 4. The CDR3 runs 16 residues. The CDR3 DNA reads as TGTGCCAGCAGTGCGGGACTAGCGCCTAGCACAGATACGCAGTATTTT. Its translation is CASSAGLAPSTDTQYF.

V and J are TRBV5-4 and TRBJ2-7, with 9 nucleotides matching TRBD2. This CDR3 region has 15 residues. CDR1 is SGHNT and CDR2 is YYREEE in the germline V gene (reference sequence). V lost 3 bases, J lost 6 bases, and 10 bases stayed unmatched. CDR3 nucleotides: TGTGCCAGCAGCTCAGGATCAGCGGGAGGAGCCGAGCAGTACTTC. Translation gives CASSSGSAGGAEQYF.

V and J are TRBV7-7 and TRBJ2-7, with a possible D match to TRBD1 (7 bases). Trimming pared 5 bases from V and 1 base from J, leaving 9 bases between. The CDR3 extends over 13 amino acids. Germline CDR1 reads SSHAT; CDR2 reads FNYEAQ (reference sequence). CDR3 bases: TGTGCCAGCAGCGCAGGGGGGTCCTACGAGCAGTACTTC. Its translation: CASSAGGSYEQYF.

This sequence joins TRBV6-1 and TRBJ2-1, with TRBD2 identical over 15 bases. Germline CDR1 and CDR2: MNHNS and SASEGT. Losses at the gene ends were 2 bases for V and 7 bases for J; bases not matched to a gene: 9. The CDR3 is made up of 18 amino acids. The CDR3 coding sequence is TGTGCCAGCAGTGAACACGGACTAGCGGGGGGGCCTCCAAATGAGCAGTTCTTC. Protein sequence: CASSEHGLAGGPPNEQFF.

The chain links TRBV10-3 to TRBJ1-1, with 8 bases lining up with TRBD1. The germline CDR1 and CDR2 sequences are ENHRY and SYGVKD. The CDR3 contains 13 residues. With 6 bases clipped from V and 5 bases from J, the junction kept 5 bases outside the gene matches. The CDR3 protein is CAISGQGGTEAFF. As DNA, the CDR3 is TGTGCCATCAGCGGACAGGGTGGAACTGAAGCTTTCTTT.